This TCR beta chain came from a study of memory CD4+ T cells and cytomegalovirus serostatus. Whole-study context: Donors were healthy Belgian adults, some 10 CMV seropositive and around 24 seronegative.

Per the authors' pipeline: Out-of-frame sequences were removed, leaving 2,204,828 distinct TCRbeta sequences. Sequencing was performed with immunoSEQ multiplex PCR; in TCRdb, only in-frame clones are kept and a portion is missing. The V and J calls and clone size come from that table; D and trimming were worked out from the DNA. The sample includes under 50,000 clones, around 80% of them seen just once. A word on this clone: No antigen is known for it.

Single viable CD3+CD4+CD8-CD45RO+ cells were sorted as the memory CD4+ T cells. CD4+ T cells were isolated by positive magnetic selection. Regarding the study as a whole: CD4+ memory repertoires contained about 40% of the roughly 160 reported CMV TCRbeta sequences.

The receptor comes from an adult in good health and CMV-seropositive. Sequenced material: memory CD4+ T cells from blood.

The CDR3 coding sequence is TGTGCCAGCAGTGTTCGGGGGCAGGACTATGGCTACACCTTC. It is translated as CASSVRGQDYGYTF. The rearrangement joins TRBV6-1 to TRBJ1-2, with TRBD1 as a possible D gene (6 bases). This CDR3 is built from 14 residues. Per germline, CDR1 MNHNS and CDR2 SASEGT. V lost 4 bases and J 3 bases, leaving 12 bases between the germline ends.